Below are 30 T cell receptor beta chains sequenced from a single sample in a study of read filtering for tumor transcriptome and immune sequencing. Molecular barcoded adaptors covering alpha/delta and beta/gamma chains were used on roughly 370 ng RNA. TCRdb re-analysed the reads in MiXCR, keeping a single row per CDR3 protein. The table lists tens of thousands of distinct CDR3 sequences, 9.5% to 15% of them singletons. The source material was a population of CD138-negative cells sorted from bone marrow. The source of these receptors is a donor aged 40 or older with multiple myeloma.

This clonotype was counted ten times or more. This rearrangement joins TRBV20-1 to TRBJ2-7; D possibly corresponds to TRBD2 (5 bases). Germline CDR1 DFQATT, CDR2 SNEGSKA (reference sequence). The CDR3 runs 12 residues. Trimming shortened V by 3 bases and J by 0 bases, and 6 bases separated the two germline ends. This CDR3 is CSASGNSYEQYF. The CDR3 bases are TGCAGTGCTAGCGGGAACTCCTACGAGCAGTACTTC.

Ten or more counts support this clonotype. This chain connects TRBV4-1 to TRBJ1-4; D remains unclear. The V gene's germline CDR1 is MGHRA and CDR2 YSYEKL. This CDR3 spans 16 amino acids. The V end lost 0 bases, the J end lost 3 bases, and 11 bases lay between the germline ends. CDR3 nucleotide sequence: TGCGCCAGCAGCCAAGATCGAGGAGCTTCTAATGAAAAACTGTTTTTT. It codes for CASSQDRGASNEKLFF.

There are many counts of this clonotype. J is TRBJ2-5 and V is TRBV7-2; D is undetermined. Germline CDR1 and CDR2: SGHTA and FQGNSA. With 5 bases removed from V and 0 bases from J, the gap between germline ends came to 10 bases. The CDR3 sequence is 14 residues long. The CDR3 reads CASSQKMDQETQYF. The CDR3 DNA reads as TGTGCCAGCAGCCAAAAGATGGACCAAGAGACCCAGTACTTC.

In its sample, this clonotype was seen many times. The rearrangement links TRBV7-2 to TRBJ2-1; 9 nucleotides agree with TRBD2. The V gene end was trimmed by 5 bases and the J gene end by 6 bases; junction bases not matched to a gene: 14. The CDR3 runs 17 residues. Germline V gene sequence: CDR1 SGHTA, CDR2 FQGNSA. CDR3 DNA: TGTGCCAGCAGCCCATCCGTTGGCGGGAGGGTGCCCAATGAGCAGTTCTTC. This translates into CASSPSVGGRVPNEQFF.

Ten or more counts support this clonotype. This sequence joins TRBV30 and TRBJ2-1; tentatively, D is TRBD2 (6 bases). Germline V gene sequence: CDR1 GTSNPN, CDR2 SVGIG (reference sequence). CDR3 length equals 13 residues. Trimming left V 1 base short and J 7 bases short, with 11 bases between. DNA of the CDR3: TGTGCCTGGAGTGGCGGGACGGCGAATGAGCAGTTCTTC. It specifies CAWSGGTANEQFF.

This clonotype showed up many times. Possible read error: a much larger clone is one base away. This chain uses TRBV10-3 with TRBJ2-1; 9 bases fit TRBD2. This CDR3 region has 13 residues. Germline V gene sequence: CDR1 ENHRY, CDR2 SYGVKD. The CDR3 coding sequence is TGTGCCATCTCGGCTAGCGGGAACAATGGGCAGTTCTTC. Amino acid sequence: CAISASGNNGQFF.

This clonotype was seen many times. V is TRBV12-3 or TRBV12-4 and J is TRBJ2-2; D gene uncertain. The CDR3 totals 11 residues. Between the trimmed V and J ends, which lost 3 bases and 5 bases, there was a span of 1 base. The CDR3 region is CASSFTGELFF. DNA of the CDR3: TGTGCCAGCAGTTTTACCGGGGAGCTGTTTTTT.

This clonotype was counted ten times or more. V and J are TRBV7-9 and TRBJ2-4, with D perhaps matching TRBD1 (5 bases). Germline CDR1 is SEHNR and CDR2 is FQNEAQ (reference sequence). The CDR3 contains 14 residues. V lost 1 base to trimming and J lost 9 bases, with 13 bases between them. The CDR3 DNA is TGTGCCAGCAGCTTAGTAGGGCAGGGTGCCATTCAGTACTTC. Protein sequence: CASSLVGQGAIQYF.

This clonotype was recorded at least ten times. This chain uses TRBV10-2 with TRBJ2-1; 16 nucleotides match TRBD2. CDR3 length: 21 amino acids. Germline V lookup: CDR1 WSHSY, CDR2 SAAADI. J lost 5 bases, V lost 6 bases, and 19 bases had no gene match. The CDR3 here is CASRGLTGTSGRAPADNEQFF. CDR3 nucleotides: TGCGCCAGCAGAGGACTCACCGGGACTAGCGGGAGGGCTCCAGCGGACAATGAGCAGTTCTTC.

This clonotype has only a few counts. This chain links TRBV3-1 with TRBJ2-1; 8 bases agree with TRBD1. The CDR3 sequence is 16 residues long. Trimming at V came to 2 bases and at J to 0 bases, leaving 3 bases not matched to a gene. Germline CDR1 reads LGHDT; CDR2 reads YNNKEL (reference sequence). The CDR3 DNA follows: TGTGCCAGCAGCCAAACAACAGGGGGCTCCTACAATGAGCAGTTCTTC. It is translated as CASSQTTGGSYNEQFF.

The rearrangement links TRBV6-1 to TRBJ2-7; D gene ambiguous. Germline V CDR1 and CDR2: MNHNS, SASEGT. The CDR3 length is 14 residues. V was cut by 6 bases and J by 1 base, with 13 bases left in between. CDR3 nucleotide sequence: TGTGCCAGCAGGTCCCTACAGCTATCCTACGAGCAGTACTTC. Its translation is CASRSLQLSYEQYF.

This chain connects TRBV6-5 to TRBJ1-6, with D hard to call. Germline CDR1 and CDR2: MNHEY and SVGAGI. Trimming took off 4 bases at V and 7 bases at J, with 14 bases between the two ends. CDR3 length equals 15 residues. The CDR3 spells CASSSWETRNSPLHF. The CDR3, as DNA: TGTGCCAGCAGTTCGTGGGAGACTCGAAATTCACCCCTCCACTTT.

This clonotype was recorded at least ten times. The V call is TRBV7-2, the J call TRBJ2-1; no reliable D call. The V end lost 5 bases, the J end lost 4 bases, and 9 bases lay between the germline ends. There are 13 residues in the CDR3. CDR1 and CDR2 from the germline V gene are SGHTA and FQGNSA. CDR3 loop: CASSSWDYNEQFF. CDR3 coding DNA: TGTGCCAGCAGCAGCTGGGATTACAATGAGCAGTTCTTC.

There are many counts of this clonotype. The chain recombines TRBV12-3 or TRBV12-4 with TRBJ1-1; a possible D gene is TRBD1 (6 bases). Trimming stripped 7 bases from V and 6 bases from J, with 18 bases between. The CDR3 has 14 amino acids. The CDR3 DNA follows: TGTGCCAGCACCCCTGGGGGGGCCAGGGCTGAAGCTTTCTTT. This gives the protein CASTPGGARAEAFF.

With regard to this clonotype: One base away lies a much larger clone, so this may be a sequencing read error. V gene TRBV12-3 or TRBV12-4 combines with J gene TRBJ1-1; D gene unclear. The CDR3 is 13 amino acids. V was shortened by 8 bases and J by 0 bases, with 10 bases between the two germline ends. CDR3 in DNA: TGTGCCAGCGGGGAGATAATGAACACTGAAGCTTTCTTT. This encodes CASGEIMNTEAFF.

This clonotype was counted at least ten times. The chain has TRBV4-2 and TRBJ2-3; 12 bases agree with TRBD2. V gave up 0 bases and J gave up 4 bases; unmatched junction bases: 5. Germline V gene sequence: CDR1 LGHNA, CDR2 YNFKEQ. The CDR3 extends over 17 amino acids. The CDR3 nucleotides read TGTGCCAGCAGCCAAGATCCGACTAGCGGGAGCGCAGATACGCAGTATTTT. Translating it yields CASSQDPTSGSADTQYF.

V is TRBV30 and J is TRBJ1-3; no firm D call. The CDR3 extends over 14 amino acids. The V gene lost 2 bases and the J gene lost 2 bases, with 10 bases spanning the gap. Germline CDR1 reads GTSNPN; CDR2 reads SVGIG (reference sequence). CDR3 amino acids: CAWSSGNPGNTIYF. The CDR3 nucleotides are TGTGCCTGGAGTAGCGGTAACCCTGGAAACACCATATATTTT.

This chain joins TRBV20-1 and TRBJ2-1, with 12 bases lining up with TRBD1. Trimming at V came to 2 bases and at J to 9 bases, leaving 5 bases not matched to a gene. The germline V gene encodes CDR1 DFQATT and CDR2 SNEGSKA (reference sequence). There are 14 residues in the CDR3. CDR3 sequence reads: CSARSGTGGGEQFF. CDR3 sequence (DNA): TGCAGTGCTAGATCGGGGACAGGGGGCGGTGAGCAGTTCTTC.

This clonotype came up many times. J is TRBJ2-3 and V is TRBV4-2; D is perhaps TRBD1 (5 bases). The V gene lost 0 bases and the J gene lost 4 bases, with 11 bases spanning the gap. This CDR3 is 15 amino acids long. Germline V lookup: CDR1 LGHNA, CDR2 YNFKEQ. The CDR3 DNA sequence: TGTGCCAGCAGCCAAGAGGCAGGGAAGGCAGATACGCAGTATTTT. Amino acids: CASSQEAGKADTQYF.

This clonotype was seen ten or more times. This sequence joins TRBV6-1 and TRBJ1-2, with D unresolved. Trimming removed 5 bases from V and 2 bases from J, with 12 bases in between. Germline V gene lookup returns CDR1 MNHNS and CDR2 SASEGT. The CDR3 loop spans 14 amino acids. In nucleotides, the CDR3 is TGTGCCAGCAGTCCCTTACCGCCGAACTATGGCTACACCTTC. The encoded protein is CASSPLPPNYGYTF.

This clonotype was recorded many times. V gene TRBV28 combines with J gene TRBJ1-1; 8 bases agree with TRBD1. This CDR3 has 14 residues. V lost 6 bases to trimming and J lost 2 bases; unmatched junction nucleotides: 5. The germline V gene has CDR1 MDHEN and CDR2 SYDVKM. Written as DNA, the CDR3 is TGTGCCAGCAGAAAAGACAGGGGAAACACTGAAGCTTTCTTT. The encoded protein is CASRKDRGNTEAFF.

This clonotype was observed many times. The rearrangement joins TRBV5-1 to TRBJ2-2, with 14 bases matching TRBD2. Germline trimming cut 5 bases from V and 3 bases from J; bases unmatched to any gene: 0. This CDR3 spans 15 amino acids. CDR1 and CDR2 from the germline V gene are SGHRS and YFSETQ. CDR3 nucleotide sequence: TGCGCCAGCAGGGGACTAGCGGGGGACACCGGGGAGCTGTTTTTT. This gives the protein CASRGLAGDTGELFF.

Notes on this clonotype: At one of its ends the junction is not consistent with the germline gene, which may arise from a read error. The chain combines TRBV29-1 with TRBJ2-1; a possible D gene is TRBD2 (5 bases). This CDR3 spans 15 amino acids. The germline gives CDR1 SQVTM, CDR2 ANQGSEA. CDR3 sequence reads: CSVKFPGNSYDEQFF. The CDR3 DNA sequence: TGCAGCGTTAAGTTTCCGGGAAACTCCTACGATGAACAGTTCTTC.

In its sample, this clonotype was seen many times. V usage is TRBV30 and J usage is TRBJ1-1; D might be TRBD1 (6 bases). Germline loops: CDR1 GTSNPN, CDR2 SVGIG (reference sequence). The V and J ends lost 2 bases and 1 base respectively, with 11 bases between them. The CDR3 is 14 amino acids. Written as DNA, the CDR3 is TGTGCCTGGAGTTTGGTAGGGGGGAACACTGAAGCTTTCTTT. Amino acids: CAWSLVGGNTEAFF.

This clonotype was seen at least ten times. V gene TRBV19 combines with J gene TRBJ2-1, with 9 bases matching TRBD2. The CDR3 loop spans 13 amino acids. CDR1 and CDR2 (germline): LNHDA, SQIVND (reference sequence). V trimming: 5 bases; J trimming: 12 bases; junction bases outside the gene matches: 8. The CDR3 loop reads CASSPREGTGQFF. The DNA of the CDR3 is TGTGCCAGTAGTCCGCGGGAGGGTACTGGGCAGTTCTTC.

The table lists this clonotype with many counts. CDR3 DNA sequence: TGTGCCAGTAGTTCGCCTAGCGGGAGAGCCTTAGCCAAAAACATTCAGTACTTC. This translates into CASSSPSGRALAKNIQYF. V usage is TRBV19 and J usage is TRBJ2-4, with 10 bases lining up with TRBD2. The CDR3 loop spans 18 amino acids. CDR1 is LNHDA, CDR2 SQIVND, per germline (reference sequence). V lost 5 bases, J lost 0 bases, and 10 bases stayed unmatched.

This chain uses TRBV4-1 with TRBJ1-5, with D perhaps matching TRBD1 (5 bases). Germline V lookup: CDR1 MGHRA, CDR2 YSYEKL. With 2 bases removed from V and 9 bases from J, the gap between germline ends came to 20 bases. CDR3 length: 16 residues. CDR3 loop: CASSQYDNQGVRPQHF. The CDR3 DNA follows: TGCGCCAGCAGCCAATACGACAACCAGGGAGTTAGGCCCCAGCATTTT.

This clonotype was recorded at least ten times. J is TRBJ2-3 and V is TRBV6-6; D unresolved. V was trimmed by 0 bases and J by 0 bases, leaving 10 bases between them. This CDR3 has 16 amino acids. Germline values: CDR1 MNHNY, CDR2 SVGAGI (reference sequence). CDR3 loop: CASSYSAPGSTDTQYF. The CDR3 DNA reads TGTGCCAGCAGTTACTCGGCCCCCGGAAGCACAGATACGCAGTATTTT.

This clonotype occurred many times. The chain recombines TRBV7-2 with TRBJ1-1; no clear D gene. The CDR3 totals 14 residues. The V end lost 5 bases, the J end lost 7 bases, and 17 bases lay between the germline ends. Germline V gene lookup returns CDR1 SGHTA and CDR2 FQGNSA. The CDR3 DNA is TGTGCCAGCAGCGTTATAGGGTTTGTTGGTGAAGCTTTCTTT. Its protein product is CASSVIGFVGEAFF.

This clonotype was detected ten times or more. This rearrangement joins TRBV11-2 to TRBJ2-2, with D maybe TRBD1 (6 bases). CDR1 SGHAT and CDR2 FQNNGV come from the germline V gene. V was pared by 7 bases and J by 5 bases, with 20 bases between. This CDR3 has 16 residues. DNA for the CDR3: TGTGCCAGCACCGATACACCGGGACATCGGACCGGGGAGCTGTTTTTT. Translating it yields CASTDTPGHRTGELFF.